Shown below are 27 T cell receptor beta chains from a single sample sequenced in a study of early T cells in non-severe SARS-CoV-2 infection. TCRdb reprocessed the 5' RACE reads with MiXCR, giving one entry per CDR3 protein. The sample includes roughly 72,000 distinct CDR3 sequences, around 12% of them seen just once. The starting material was whole blood, obtained at baseline. These receptors all stem from an adult who was a healthcare worker with PCR-confirmed SARS-CoV-2 infection or an uninfected control (not recorded which).

The table lists this clonotype with many counts. The chain couples TRBV20-1 to TRBJ1-5, with a tentative D call TRBD1 (5 bases). CDR1 and CDR2 (germline): DFQATT, SNEGSKA (reference sequence). Trimming cost V 5 bases and J 1 base, with 6 bases left between them. The CDR3 runs 12 residues. CDR3: CSAGGSNQPQHF. CDR3 in DNA: TGCAGTGCTGGGGGGAGCAATCAGCCCCAGCATTTT.

V is TRBV7-6 and J is TRBJ1-6, with D maybe TRBD1 (6 bases). Trimming shortened V by 4 bases and J by 2 bases, and 12 bases separated the two germline ends. The length of the CDR3 is 16 residues. Germline V gene sequence: CDR1 SGHVS, CDR2 FNYEAQ. CDR3 sequence reads: CASSSQGDAYNSPLHF. Written as DNA, the CDR3 is TGTGCCAGCAGCTCACAGGGCGACGCCTATAATTCACCCCTCCACTTT.

This clonotype was seen only a few times. The V and J genes are TRBV11-2 and TRBJ1-2, with 7 bases fitting TRBD1. Germline CDR1 SGHAT, CDR2 FQNNGV. This CDR3 has 14 residues. J lost 7 bases, V lost 4 bases, and 9 bases had no gene match. The CDR3 sequence: CASSSTTDRAGYTF. Here the CDR3 DNA reads TGTGCCAGCAGCTCCACAACAGACAGGGCTGGCTACACCTTC. The whole variable domain, filled in from reference TRBV11-2 and TRBJ1-2, reads EAGVAQSPRYKIIEKRQSVAFWCNPISGHATLYWYQQILGQGPKLLIQFQNNGVVDDSQLPKDRFSAERLKGVDSTLKIQPAKLEDSAVYLCASSSTTDRAGYTFGSGTRLTVV.

The rearrangement uses TRBV7-9 and TRBJ2-7, with D tentatively TRBD1 (5 bases). Germline V lookup: CDR1 SEHNR, CDR2 FQNEAQ (reference sequence). The CDR3 is made up of 12 amino acids. V lost 5 bases to trimming and J lost 4 bases, with 9 bases between them. In DNA form, the CDR3 reads TGTGCCAGCAGCGCAGGGATTTACGAGCAGTACTTC. It is translated as CASSAGIYEQYF.

The chain joins TRBV2 to TRBJ2-5; D possibly corresponds to TRBD2 (5 bases). Germline loops: CDR1 SNHLY, CDR2 FYNNEI. V gave up 5 bases and J gave up 5 bases, with 12 bases separating them. This CDR3 spans 13 amino acids. CDR3 amino acids: CASSWESRETQYF. CDR3 DNA: TGTGCCAGCAGTTGGGAGTCTCGGGAGACCCAGTACTTC.

This clonotype occurred a few times. The genes are TRBV20-1 and TRBJ2-5; maybe TRBD2 (7 bases). CDR1 is DFQATT, CDR2 SNEGSKA, per germline (reference sequence). Trimming took off 3 bases at V and 5 bases at J, with 13 bases between the two ends. This CDR3 region has 13 residues. The CDR3 loop is CSARGGPRETQYF. The CDR3 region has the DNA TGCAGTGCTAGGGGGGGGCCGCGGGAGACCCAGTACTTC.

This sequence joins TRBV28 and TRBJ2-2; D is unclear. There are 12 residues in the CDR3. The V gene lost 3 bases and the J gene lost 6 bases, with 5 bases spanning the gap. CDR1 and CDR2 from the germline V gene are MDHEN and SYDVKM. The CDR3 sequence is CASSLLAGELFF. Written as DNA, the CDR3 is TGTGCCAGCAGTTTGTTAGCCGGGGAGCTGTTTTTT.

The chain has TRBV20-1 and TRBJ2-7; D could derive from TRBD1 or TRBD2 (5 bases each). Trimming pared 0 bases from V and 7 bases from J, leaving 13 bases between. The CDR3 length is 13 residues. The germline V gene encodes CDR1 DFQATT and CDR2 SNEGSKA (reference sequence). The CDR3 loop is CSARDGTRGEQYF. The CDR3 coding sequence is TGCAGTGCTAGAGATGGGACCCGCGGGGAGCAGTACTTC.

There are a few counts of this clonotype. The gene calls are TRBV7-6 and TRBJ2-7; D ambiguous. The CDR3 sequence is 13 residues long. Germline values: CDR1 SGHVS, CDR2 FNYEAQ. V was trimmed by 5 bases and J by 4 bases, leaving 12 bases between them. The CDR3 nucleotides are TGTGCCAGCAGCCCACCCGACCGGTACGAGCAGTACTTC. The encoded protein is CASSPPDRYEQYF.

This clonotype was counted between two and nine times. The V call is TRBV19, the J call TRBJ2-4, with D maybe TRBD1 (5 bases). This CDR3 has 13 amino acids. The ends were cut back, 5 bases at V and 4 bases at J, with 9 bases in the middle. The V gene's germline CDR1 is LNHDA and CDR2 SQIVND (reference sequence). In DNA form, the CDR3 reads TGTGCCAGTAGTCGGGCAGGGAAAAACATTCAGTACTTC. It is translated as CASSRAGKNIQYF.

Only a few counts were recorded for this clonotype. CDR3: CSAVGGDLRDEQFF. CDR3 in DNA: TGCAGTGCCGTCGGGGGGGACCTTAGGGATGAGCAGTTCTTC. This chain joins TRBV20-1 and TRBJ2-1, with 8 bases identical to TRBD2. The germline CDR1 and CDR2 sequences are DFQATT and SNEGSKA (reference sequence). With 6 bases clipped from V and 8 bases from J, the junction kept 12 bases outside the gene matches. The CDR3 length is 14 residues.

This clonotype has only a few counts. V usage is TRBV20-1 and J usage is TRBJ1-1, with D uncertain. This CDR3 region has 14 residues. Germline lookup yields CDR1 DFQATT and CDR2 SNEGSKA (reference sequence). The V end was cut by 2 bases, the J end by 4 bases, with 14 bases between. CDR3 coding DNA: TGCAGTGCTAGACCCTTAGTGCTTCGCACTGAAGCTTTCTTT. As protein: CSARPLVLRTEAFF.

The chain uses TRBV7-6 and TRBJ2-2; D is possibly TRBD1 or TRBD2 (5 bases each). The CDR3 extends over 13 amino acids. The germline V gene encodes CDR1 SGHVS and CDR2 FNYEAQ. The ends were cut back, 2 bases at V and 5 bases at J, with 6 bases in the middle. CDR3 sequence: CASSLWGTGELFF. In DNA form, the CDR3 reads TGTGCCAGCAGCTTATGGGGGACCGGGGAGCTGTTTTTT. The whole variable domain, remainder taken from reference TRBV7-6 and TRBJ2-2, is GAGVSQSPRYKVTKRGQDVALRCDPISGHVSLYWYRQALGQGPEFLTYFNYEAQQDKSGLPNDRFSAERPEGSISTLTIQRTEQRDSAMYRCASSLWGTGELFFGEGSRLTVL.

This clonotype was picked up many times. The V call is TRBV28, the J call TRBJ1-3; D gene ambiguous. CDR3 length: 10 residues. In germline, CDR1 is MDHEN, CDR2 SYDVKM. Trimming shortened V by 7 bases and J by 4 bases, and 2 bases separated the two germline ends. In DNA form, the CDR3 reads TGTGCCAGCACCGGAAACACCATATATTTT. Its translation is CASTGNTIYF.

J is TRBJ2-2 and V is TRBV10-3; D gene unclear. In germline, CDR1 is ENHRY, CDR2 SYGVKD. V was shortened by 3 bases and J by 0 bases, with 11 bases between the two germline ends. The CDR3 is made up of 16 amino acids. In nucleotides, the CDR3 is TGTGCCATCAGTGACTACTCAAGATCGAACACCGGGGAGCTGTTTTTT. Its translation is CAISDYSRSNTGELFF.

This clonotype occurred many times. The V and J genes are TRBV15 and TRBJ2-7; D not certain. Germline CDR1 LNHNV, CDR2 YYDKDF (reference sequence). V lost 0 bases, J lost 4 bases, and 13 bases lay in between. The CDR3 sequence is 15 residues long. The CDR3 bases are TGTGCCACCAGCAGAGAAAGGGCAGTAAATTACGAGCAGTACTTC. It translates to CATSRERAVNYEQYF. The complete variable domain, with remaining parts taken from reference TRBV15 and TRBJ2-7, reads DAMVIQNPRYQVTQFGKPVTLSCSQTLNHNVMYWYQQKSSQAPKLLFHYYDKDFNNEADTPDNFQSRRPNTSFCFLDIRSPGLGDTAMYLCATSRERAVNYEQYFGPGTRLTVT.

The chain joins TRBV18 to TRBJ2-3; D unresolved. The germline V and J ends were trimmed by 8 bases and 2 bases, with 17 bases remaining between them. Germline V CDR1 and CDR2: KGHSH, LQKENI. CDR3 length: 15 residues. The CDR3 region has the DNA TGTGCCAGCCCGACGGAAAGGGTACTCACAGATACGCAGTATTTT. It specifies CASPTERVLTDTQYF.

The rearrangement joins TRBV4-3 to TRBJ2-2; D is undetermined. The CDR3 runs 15 residues. Germline V gene data show CDR1 as LGHNA and CDR2 as YSLEER. V gave up 1 base and J gave up 2 bases, with 8 bases separating them. CDR3 in DNA: TGCGCCAGCAGCCAAGGACGAATTAACACCGGGGAGCTGTTTTTT. Protein product: CASSQGRINTGELFF.

This clonotype was detected a few times. The V and J genes are TRBV12-3 or TRBV12-4 and TRBJ1-6; 10 nucleotides line up with TRBD1. V lost 6 bases and J lost 10; bases outside the gene matches: 6. CDR3 length: 14 amino acids. The CDR3 is CASRGGQGESPLHF. In DNA, the CDR3 is TGTGCCAGCAGGGGAGGACAGGGGGAATCACCCCTCCACTTT.

The table lists this clonotype with a few counts. This chain joins TRBV23-1 and TRBJ1-4; 9 nucleotides agree with TRBD1. TRBV23-1 is classed as an ORF, of uncertain function. J gave up 6 bases and V 11 bases, and 7 bases lay outside the gene matches. This CDR3 spans 13 amino acids. The CDR3 here is CAPPGQGDEKLFF. The DNA for the CDR3 is TGCGCCCCTCCGGGACAGGGAGATGAAAAACTGTTTTTT.

This clonotype has more than one count but fewer than ten. This chain uses TRBV7-3 with TRBJ2-5, with a possible D match to TRBD2 (5 bases). V was pared by 4 bases and J by 5 bases, with 11 bases between. The V gene's germline CDR1 is SGHTA and CDR2 FQGTGA. This CDR3 comprises 13 residues. CDR3 sequence: CASSSWAGETQYF. CDR3 sequence (DNA): TGTGCCAGCAGCTCCTGGGCGGGTGAGACCCAGTACTTC.

V gene TRBV11-2 combines with J gene TRBJ2-5; no definite D call. CDR3 length: 12 amino acids. V was shortened by 6 bases and J by 7 bases, with 12 bases between the two germline ends. Germline CDR1 reads SGHAT; CDR2 reads FQNNGV. The CDR3: CASRVFVGTQYF. The CDR3 coding sequence is TGTGCCAGCAGAGTCTTTGTCGGGACCCAGTACTTC.

V usage is TRBV7-8 and J usage is TRBJ2-2, with a possible D match to TRBD1 (6 bases). Trimming removed 0 bases at V and 5 bases at J, with 10 bases between. Germline V gene sequence: CDR1 SGHVS, CDR2 FQNEAQ. There are 15 residues in the CDR3. In DNA, the CDR3 is TGTGCCAGCAGCTTAGCGGGGGCGCGGACCGGGGAGCTGTTTTTT. It yields the protein CASSLAGARTGELFF. Supplemented by reference TRBV7-8 and TRBJ2-2, the full variable domain reads GAGVSQSPRYKVAKRGQDVALRCDPISGHVSLFWYQQALGQGPEFLTYFQNEAQLDKSGLPSDRFFAERPEGSVSTLKIQRTQQEDSAVYLCASSLAGARTGELFFGEGSRLTVL.

The genes are TRBV12-3 or TRBV12-4 and TRBJ1-6; D is unclear. The length of the CDR3 is 13 residues. Between the trimmed V and J ends, which lost 3 bases and 7 bases, there was a span of 7 bases. The CDR3 DNA follows: TGTGCCAGCAGTTTGGGATTAAATTCACCCCTCCACTTT. This gives the protein CASSLGLNSPLHF.

This clonotype was picked up a small number of times. The V and J genes are TRBV6-5 and TRBJ2-3, with 7 bases fitting TRBD2. This CDR3 contains 14 residues. Per the germline V gene, CDR1 is MNHEY and CDR2 is SVGAGI. The trim removed 5 bases at V and 9 bases at J, leaving 11 bases unmatched. The CDR3 region is CASSRDGLAATQYF. The CDR3 coding sequence is TGTGCCAGCAGTCGAGACGGCCTAGCGGCGACGCAGTATTTT.

This clonotype turned up a few times. This chain joins TRBV20-1 and TRBJ2-6; D not certain. Trimming took off 2 bases at V and 4 bases at J, with 12 bases between the two ends. Germline-derived CDR1 and CDR2 are DFQATT and SNEGSKA (reference sequence). This CDR3 comprises 15 residues. The CDR3 protein is CSARLPSPGANVLTF. Written as DNA, the CDR3 is TGCAGTGCTAGATTGCCTAGTCCCGGGGCCAACGTCCTGACTTTC.

The rearrangement links TRBV6-2 or TRBV6-3 to TRBJ2-5; D possibly uses TRBD1 or TRBD2 (6 bases each). The ends were cut back, 6 bases at V and 4 bases at J, with 15 bases in the middle. Germline V lookup: CDR1 MNHEY, CDR2 SVGEGT. This CDR3 is built from 14 residues. The DNA of the CDR3 is TGTGCCAGCAGCTCCGTTCCGGGGGCAGAGACCCAGTACTTC. Its translation: CASSSVPGAETQYF.